This T cell receptor (beta chain) was obtained from a study of T cells in Graves' hyperthyroidism and ophthalmopathy. In this sample, this clonotype turned up many times. Its cognate antigen is unknown. Those patients with uncontrolled infection, other autoimmune disease, pregnancy or lactation were excluded. Diagnostic decisions used clinical symptoms, serum thyroxine and TRAb, thyroid ultrasound and orbital computed tomography. Study findings and constraints: Clonotypes that were expanded in thyroid above 0.001 mostly appeared in blood too.

Germline CDR1 PRHDT, CDR2 FYEKMQ (reference sequence). With 2 bases removed from V and 2 bases from J, the gap between germline ends came to 16 bases. CDR3 length equals 16 residues. RNA transcripts gave rise to amplified TCR beta CDR3 regions. The HTBI set primed first-round TCR CDR3 RT-PCR. From the multiplex PCR reads, TCRdb called clonotypes with MiXCR, one entry per CDR3 protein. The data hold 500,000 to 650,000 distinct CDR3 sequences, with roughly 14% observed a single time. The receptor's source is a woman aged 50 to 60 with Graves' ophthalmopathy. Material for sequencing was blood. V gene TRBV13 combines with J gene TRBJ2-7; D uncertain. The CDR3 DNA reads as TGTGCCAGCAGCTTAACGGCCCGGGCTAACCCCTACGAGCAGTACTTC. Translation gives CASSLTARANPYEQYF.